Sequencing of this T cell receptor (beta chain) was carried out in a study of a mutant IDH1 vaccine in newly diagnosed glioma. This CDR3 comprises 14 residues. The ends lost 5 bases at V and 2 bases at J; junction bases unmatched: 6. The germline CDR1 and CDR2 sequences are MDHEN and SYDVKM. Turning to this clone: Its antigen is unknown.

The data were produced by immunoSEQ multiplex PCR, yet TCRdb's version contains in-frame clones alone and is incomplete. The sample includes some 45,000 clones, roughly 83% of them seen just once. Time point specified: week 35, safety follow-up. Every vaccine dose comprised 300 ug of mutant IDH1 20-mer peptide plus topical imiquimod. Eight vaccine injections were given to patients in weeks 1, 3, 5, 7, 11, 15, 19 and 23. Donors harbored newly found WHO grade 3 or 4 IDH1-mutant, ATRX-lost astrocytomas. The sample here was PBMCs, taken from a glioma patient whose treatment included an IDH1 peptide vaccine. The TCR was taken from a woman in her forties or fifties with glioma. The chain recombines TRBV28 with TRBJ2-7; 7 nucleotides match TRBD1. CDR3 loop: CASSGRDRAYEQYF. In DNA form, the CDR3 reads TGTGCCAGCAGTGGCCGGGACAGAGCCTACGAGCAGTACTTC.